A single sample gave rise to the 20 T cell receptor beta chains below, sequenced in a study of blood T cells in healthy people across ages. The use of a sample-barcoded 5' primer and a J-beta primer mix characterized a second PCR of about 7 to 12 cycles. TCRdb independently ran MiXCR on the 5' RACE reads; one entry per CDR3 protein. The sample contains 1 million or so distinct CDR3 sequences, around 25% of which appear only once. These data also formed part of another study, on T cells of mothers and their children.

The sample taken for sequencing was blood. The origin of the receptors is a girl aged 2 to 9 in good health.

About this clonotype: The junction and the germline gene differ at one end; a read error may be behind it. The chain is built from TRBV7-9 and TRBJ2-5; 7 bases agree with TRBD1. CDR1 is SEHNR and CDR2 is FQNEAQ in the germline V gene (reference sequence). This CDR3 comprises 14 residues. DNA for the CDR3: TGTGCCGGTTTAGGGACAGCCAACGGAGAGGCCCAGTACTTC. Translating gives CAGLGTANGEAQYF.

This clonotype has just a few counts. The V gene is TRBV15, the J gene TRBJ2-7; D is uncertain. V was trimmed by 5 bases and J by 3 bases, leaving 14 bases between them. CDR3 length: 14 amino acids. CDR1 LNHNV and CDR2 YYDKDF come from the germline V gene (reference sequence). CDR3 coding DNA: TGTGCCACCAGCCCGGATGGGCTTAACTACGAGCAGTACTTC. Protein product: CATSPDGLNYEQYF.

This clonotype came up a few times. The chain links TRBV3-1 to TRBJ2-1; D remains unclear. The tail of the sequence fits TRBJ2-7 better, so the J call may be wrong. The CDR3 is 14 residues long. The germline gives CDR1 LGHDT, CDR2 YNNKEL (reference sequence). The CDR3 DNA reads TGTGCCAGCAGCCACGGACGCAGCTCCTACGAGCAGTACTTC. It encodes CASSHGRSSYEQYF.

The chain recombines TRBV6-2 or TRBV6-3 with TRBJ2-3, with D perhaps TRBD2 (6 bases). Trimming shortened V by 6 bases and J by 2 bases, and 15 bases separated the two germline ends. The CDR3 consists of 15 residues. Per germline, CDR1 MNHEY and CDR2 SVGEGT. CDR3 protein: CASSFGGLPTDTQYF. CDR3 bases: TGTGCCAGCAGCTTTGGGGGACTGCCCACAGATACGCAGTATTTT.

This clonotype was counted between two and nine times. The CDR3 is CASSLLRSQGEQFF. CDR3 nucleotide sequence: TGTGCCAGCAGCTTATTGCGCTCTCAGGGTGAGCAGTTCTTC. The chain joins TRBV7-2 to TRBJ2-5; D might be TRBD1 (5 bases). The J call may be faulty, since TRBJ2-1 better matches the DNA end. This CDR3 contains 14 residues. In germline, CDR1 is SGHTA, CDR2 FQGNSA.

A remark on this clonotype: The junction does not match germline at one end; this may be a read error. V is TRBV12-3 or TRBV12-4 and J is TRBJ2-3, with D perhaps matching TRBD2 (6 bases). The CDR3 is made up of 14 amino acids. The CDR3 spells CASNLAESTDAQYF. The DNA for the CDR3 is TGTGCCAGCAACTTAGCGGAAAGCACAGATGCGCAGTATTTT.

This clonotype was observed a handful of times. The V call is TRBV9, the J call TRBJ2-1; D gene ambiguous. The tail of the sequence fits TRBJ2-5 better, so the J call may be wrong. Germline values: CDR1 SGDLS, CDR2 YYNGEE. The CDR3 consists of 13 residues. The CDR3 DNA reads TGTGCCAGCAGCGTAGCACCCCGAGAGACCCAGTACTTC. Translated: CASSVAPRETQYF.

The rearrangement joins TRBV11-2 to TRBJ2-3; 14 positions agree with TRBD2. The CDR3 loop spans 17 amino acids. Trimming removed 2 bases from V and 4 bases from J; junction bases left unmatched: 5. Germline assignment: CDR1 SGHAT and CDR2 FQNNGV. Here the CDR3 reads CASSLRGLAGASDTQYF. For the CDR3, the DNA is TGTGCCAGCAGCTTAAGGGGACTAGCGGGAGCTTCAGATACGCAGTATTTT.

Only one count was recorded for this clonotype. V usage is TRBV12-3 or TRBV12-4 and J usage is TRBJ2-6; the match to TRBD1 covers 7 bases. Germline trimming cut 3 bases from V and 2 bases from J; bases unmatched to any gene: 4. The CDR3 consists of 16 residues. CDR3 region: CASSFEGATGANVLTF. The CDR3 coding sequence is TGTGCCAGCAGTTTCGAGGGGGCGACTGGGGCCAACGTCCTGACTTTC.

This clonotype showed up just a few times. This chain connects TRBV15 to TRBJ1-5; D gene unclear. The V end was cut by 0 bases, the J end by 5 bases, with 20 bases between. CDR1 LNHNV and CDR2 YYDKDF come from the germline V gene (reference sequence). CDR3 length: 18 amino acids. The DNA for the CDR3 is TGTGCCACCAGCAGAGATATGGTGGCAGAGTATTACGATCAGCCCCAGCATTTT. Translating gives CATSRDMVAEYYDQPQHF.

The chain links TRBV12-3 or TRBV12-4 to TRBJ2-5, with 10 nucleotides matching TRBD2. V shed 4 bases and J 7 bases; nucleotides not matched to a gene: 15. The CDR3 is made up of 17 amino acids. In nucleotides, the CDR3 is TGTGCCAGCAGTTCCCGGAGCGGGAGGGCCCCGGAGGGGACCCAGTACTTC. Translated, it gives CASSSRSGRAPEGTQYF.

The chain combines TRBV6-1 with TRBJ2-5, with D perhaps being TRBD1 or TRBD2 (5 bases each). The DNA end lines up better with TRBJ2-7; the J call may be wrong. The CDR3 is 17 amino acids. Per germline, CDR1 MNHNS and CDR2 SASEGT. This CDR3 reads CASSPEGRLGLRDEQYF. Here the CDR3 DNA reads TGTGCCAGCAGTCCCGAGGGGAGACTGGGTTTAAGGGACGAGCAGTACTTC.

In this sample, this clonotype turned up a few times. A read error may account for a junction end that differs from germline. The CDR3 DNA follows: TGTGCCAGCAGTTTAGCAGGGAACTTATACAATGAGCAGCTCTTC. Translated, it gives CASSLAGNLYNEQLF. The V gene is TRBV28, the J gene TRBJ2-1, with a possible D match to TRBD1 (5 bases). There are 15 residues in the CDR3. The germline CDR1 and CDR2 sequences are MDHEN and SYDVKM.

This clonotype has a handful of counts. The chain has TRBV12-3 or TRBV12-4 and TRBJ1-1; D remains unclear. V gave up 3 bases and J gave up 6 bases, with 8 bases separating them. This CDR3 contains 12 residues. Written as DNA, the CDR3 is TGTGCCAGCAGTTTTAGCCACCCTGAAGCTTTCTTT. It specifies CASSFSHPEAFF.

V is TRBV24-1 and J is TRBJ2-5, with a possible D match to TRBD1 (5 bases). CDR3 size: 16 residues. V was trimmed by 1 base and J by 1 base, leaving 12 bases between them. Germline loops: CDR1 KGHDR, CDR2 SFDVKD. For the CDR3, the DNA is TGTGCCACCAGTGATTTCCCAGGGCGAGGCCAAGAGACCCAGTACTTC. Amino acid sequence: CATSDFPGRGQETQYF.

This clonotype was recorded many times. This sequence joins TRBV20-1 and TRBJ2-1; no definite D call. The germline CDR1 and CDR2 sequences are DFQATT and SNEGSKA (reference sequence). This CDR3 comprises 10 residues. The CDR3 coding sequence is TGCAGCGCCTCGACGAATGAGCAGTTCTTC. This gives the protein CSASTNEQFF.

The rearrangement uses TRBV6-5 and TRBJ2-3; D is possibly TRBD2 (5 bases). Germline V gene data show CDR1 as MNHEY and CDR2 as SVGAGI. CDR3 size: 12 residues. The germline V and J ends were trimmed by 7 bases and 4 bases, with 9 bases remaining between them. The CDR3 nucleotides read TGTGCCAGCACGGGGTACGCAGATACGCAGTATTTT. This codes for CASTGYADTQYF.

In this sample, this clonotype turned up a few times. The chain employs TRBV4-1 and TRBJ1-4; 8 bases are shared with TRBD1. Germline V CDR1 and CDR2: MGHRA, YSYEKL. This CDR3 region has 15 residues. Trimming cost V 4 bases and J 7 bases; bases outside gene matches: 8. CDR3 sequence: CASSPTGGRAEKLFF. The CDR3 DNA reads as TGCGCCAGCAGCCCAACAGGGGGAAGGGCTGAAAAACTGTTTTTT.

The chain employs TRBV7-8 and TRBJ2-2; perhaps TRBD2 as D (6 bases). In germline, CDR1 is SGHVS, CDR2 FQNEAQ. V lost 5 bases, J lost 6 bases, and 19 bases lay in between. The CDR3 has 16 residues. CDR3 sequence reads: CASSNLLLAVAGELFF. The DNA for the CDR3 is TGTGCCAGCAGCAACCTCCTACTAGCAGTCGCCGGGGAGCTGTTTTTT.

A word on this clonotype: The junction and the germline gene differ at one end; a read error may be behind it. The gene calls are TRBV20-1 and TRBJ2-3, with 11 bases aligning to TRBD2. The CDR3 has 15 amino acids. Per germline, CDR1 DFQATT and CDR2 SNEGSKA (reference sequence). The CDR3: CGASSGGATTDTQYF. CDR3 nucleotide sequence: TGCGGTGCTAGTAGCGGGGGGGCTACCACAGATACGCAGTATTTT.